The 26 T cell receptor beta chains in this list originate from one sample, sequenced in a study of blood T cells in healthy people across ages. Through a sample-barcoded 5' primer and a J-beta primer mix, a second PCR was run for roughly 6 to 12 cycles. TCRdb processed the 5' RACE reads anew with MiXCR; each CDR3 protein has one entry. The data show hundreds of thousands of distinct CDR3 sequences, 32% seen once. Sequencing used blood. Receptor source: a woman aged 80 or older in good health.

J is TRBJ2-1 and V is TRBV24-1; D unclear. The length of the CDR3 is 14 residues. Trimming stripped 0 bases from V and 5 bases from J, with 7 bases between. Germline V gene lookup returns CDR1 KGHDR and CDR2 SFDVKD. Here the CDR3 reads CATSDLGRNNEQFF. The CDR3 DNA reads as TGTGCCACCAGTGATTTGGGGCGGAACAATGAGCAGTTCTTC.

The table lists this clonotype with a few counts. The rearrangement links TRBV11-2 to TRBJ1-5; D uncertain. The V gene lost 1 base and the J gene lost 2 bases, with 12 bases spanning the gap. The CDR3 totals 16 residues. Germline V gene lookup returns CDR1 SGHAT and CDR2 FQNNGV. CDR3 in amino acids: CASSLGSGVRNQPQHF. DNA for the CDR3: TGTGCCAGCAGCTTAGGGTCCGGGGTCCGCAATCAGCCCCAGCATTTT.

The table lists this clonotype with many counts. This rearrangement joins TRBV20-1 to TRBJ2-3; 15 positions agree with TRBD2. Germline loops: CDR1 DFQATT, CDR2 SNEGSKA (reference sequence). With V trimmed by 1 base and J by 2 bases, 7 bases remained unmatched. The CDR3 is 18 residues long. In DNA, the CDR3 is TGCAGTGCTAGAGGGGTTGGGACTAGCGGGGGGTCCACAGATACGCAGTATTTT. Translation gives CSARGVGTSGGSTDTQYF.

Of note for this clonotype: The CDR3 carries no conserved terminal phenylalanine or tryptophan, so it likely arises from a read error. This chain uses TRBV6-1 with TRBJ1-5; unclear D gene. CDR3 length equals 15 residues. Between the trimmed V and J ends, which lost 0 bases and 3 bases, there was a span of 9 bases. The V gene's germline CDR1 is MNHNS and CDR2 SASEGT. The CDR3 region is CASSEAGSYNQPQHV. As DNA, the CDR3 is TGTGCCAGCAGTGAAGCGGGGTCCTACAATCAGCCCCAGCATGTT.

There are a few counts of this clonotype. Given a much more abundant clone one base away, this may be a read error. This sequence joins TRBV12-5 and TRBJ2-5; D is unresolved. This CDR3 comprises 14 residues. Per the germline V gene, CDR1 is LGHNT and CDR2 is FRNRAP. The CDR3 bases are TGTGCTAGTGGTGCGGACCTTAACCAAGAGGCCCAGTACTTC. This sequence encodes CASGADLNQEAQYF.

The chain couples TRBV3-1 to TRBJ2-3; possible D gene TRBD1, 5 bases. V shed 2 bases and J shed 6 bases, with 18 bases lying between them. The CDR3 extends over 16 amino acids. CDR1 and CDR2 (germline): LGHDT, YNNKEL (reference sequence). The CDR3 region is CASSQYGATLGDTQYF. CDR3 nucleotides: TGTGCCAGCAGCCAATATGGGGCTACTCTAGGGGATACGCAGTATTTT.

The rearrangement links TRBV4-3 to TRBJ2-1, with TRBD2 as a possible D gene (5 bases). The germline V and J ends were trimmed by 0 bases and 6 bases, with 15 bases remaining between them. This CDR3 is built from 16 residues. Germline loops: CDR1 LGHNA, CDR2 YSLEER. The CDR3 here is CASSQDVGSGGNEQFF. The CDR3 DNA reads as TGCGCCAGCAGCCAAGATGTGGGGAGTGGAGGCAATGAGCAGTTCTTC.

About this clonotype: This could be a read error, since a much larger clone is one nucleotide away. The chain has TRBV7-2 and TRBJ2-1; D unclear. The J call is uncertain, as TRBJ2-7 better fits the DNA end. This CDR3 spans 14 amino acids. In germline, CDR1 is SGHTA, CDR2 FQGNSA. The CDR3 DNA sequence: TGTGCCAGCAGCAAGATAAGCTCCTACAATGAGCAGTACTTC. It translates to CASSKISSYNEQYF.

The chain has TRBV2 and TRBJ1-1; a weak D match, TRBD1 (5 bases). Trimming cost V 8 bases and J 0 bases, with 13 bases left between them. Germline V gene data show CDR1 as SNHLY and CDR2 as FYNNEI. This CDR3 contains 14 residues. CDR3 region: CASPRVGLNTEAFF. In nucleotides, the CDR3 is TGTGCCAGCCCCAGAGTGGGACTGAACACTGAAGCTTTCTTT.

This clonotype has a count of ten or more. This chain links TRBV12-3 or TRBV12-4 with TRBJ2-6; 10 bases are shared with TRBD1. V gave up 5 bases and J gave up 4 bases; unmatched junction bases: 14. There are 19 residues in the CDR3. The CDR3 is CASSNSGTGALSGANVLTF. The CDR3 DNA reads TGTGCCAGCAGTAACTCCGGGACAGGGGCACTTAGCGGGGCCAACGTCCTGACTTTC.

In its sample, this clonotype was seen many times. The chain is built from TRBV20-1 and TRBJ1-5; a weak D match, TRBD1 (5 bases). Trimming shortened V by 6 bases and J by 5 bases, and 20 bases separated the two germline ends. The CDR3 covers 15 residues. Germline V gene lookup returns CDR1 DFQATT and CDR2 SNEGSKA (reference sequence). In DNA, the CDR3 is TGCAGTGCCCGCTCCGGGACCGGGCGGGATCAGCCCCAGCATTTT. This gives the protein CSARSGTGRDQPQHF.

The chain links TRBV28 to TRBJ1-5; 7 positions match TRBD1. Looked up from germline, CDR1 is MDHEN and CDR2 is SYDVKM. The junction had 9 bases not matched to a gene; V was cut back by 5 bases and J by 2 bases. The CDR3 has 16 residues. CDR3 sequence (DNA): TGTGCCAGCAGTCCGCCGGGACAGTATGGCAATCAGCCCCAGCATTTT. It is translated as CASSPPGQYGNQPQHF.

The V and J genes are TRBV7-2 and TRBJ2-1; 11 positions match TRBD2. The junction had 11 bases not matched to a gene; V was cut back by 4 bases and J by 6 bases. The CDR3 is 17 residues long. The germline V gene has CDR1 SGHTA and CDR2 FQGNSA. The CDR3 here is CASSYIPRLAGINEQFF. DNA of the CDR3: TGTGCCAGCAGCTATATTCCACGACTAGCGGGAATCAATGAGCAGTTCTTC.

This clonotype was picked up a small number of times. One base away lies a much larger clone, so this may be a sequencing read error. The J gene is TRBJ2-5, the V gene TRBV3-1, with D possibly TRBD2 on 6 matching bases. Germline CDR1 LGHDT, CDR2 YNNKEL (reference sequence). V lost 7 bases, J lost 11 bases, and 26 bases lay in between. The CDR3 runs to 15 residues. The CDR3 sequence is CASNLRGLNYNEQYF. The CDR3 nucleotides read TGTGCCAGCAACCTAAGGGGACTGAATTACAATGAGCAGTACTTC.

To note about this clonotype: A much larger clone lies one base from this, so it may be a read error. V is TRBV7-9 and J is TRBJ2-1; 8 bases fit TRBD2. This CDR3 spans 18 amino acids. V shed 3 bases, J shed 7 bases, and the junction held 17 bases outside the gene matches. CDR1 is SEHNR, CDR2 FQNEAQ, per germline (reference sequence). The CDR3 region is CASSFFILEAGGPNEQFF. CDR3 coding DNA: TGTGCCAGCAGCTTTTTTATACTCGAGGCGGGGGGCCCAAATGAGCAGTTCTTC.

The chain has TRBV7-3 and TRBJ1-1, with D perhaps matching TRBD1 (5 bases). V lost 2 bases, J lost 4 bases, and 17 bases lay in between. The CDR3 length is 16 residues. Per germline, CDR1 SGHTA and CDR2 FQGTGA. CDR3 nucleotides: TGTGCCAGCAGCTTACTCCCGGGGCGGGGTGTCACTGAAGCTTTCTTT. Amino acids: CASSLLPGRGVTEAFF.

In its sample, this clonotype was seen many times. V is TRBV6-1 and J is TRBJ2-1; TRBD2 agrees at 7 bases. This CDR3 spans 14 amino acids. V was clipped by 7 bases and J by 5 bases; unmatched bases: 8. Germline CDR1 reads MNHNS; CDR2 reads SASEGT. The CDR3 spells CASTRTGRDNEQFF. The CDR3 bases are TGTGCCAGCACCCGCACGGGGAGGGACAATGAGCAGTTCTTC.

The V gene is TRBV5-1, the J gene TRBJ1-2; perhaps TRBD1 as D (5 bases). V lost 0 bases, J lost 7 bases, and 19 bases lay in between. The CDR3 sequence is 16 residues long. CDR1 is SGHRS and CDR2 is YFSETQ in the germline V gene. CDR3 region: CASSLGQPDRGSGYTF. CDR3 bases: TGCGCCAGCAGCTTGGGACAGCCCGATCGGGGATCTGGCTACACCTTC.

This clonotype has just a few counts. The rearrangement joins TRBV6-1 to TRBJ1-6; D call uncertain. Germline V gives CDR1 MNHNS, CDR2 SASEGT. CDR3 length: 13 amino acids. The V end was cut by 2 bases, the J end by 8 bases, with 7 bases between. Written as DNA, the CDR3 is TGTGCCAGCAGTGAATATCGGGATTCACCCCTCCACTTT. Translating it yields CASSEYRDSPLHF.

As for this clonotype: Sequence at one end of the junction differs from germline and may be a read error. V and J are TRBV6-2 or TRBV6-3 and TRBJ1-2; 11 nucleotides match TRBD1. Germline CDR1 MNHEY, CDR2 SVGEGT. This CDR3 region has 14 residues. The DNA of the CDR3 is TGTGCCAGCAGGAGGACAGGGGGCAACTATGGCTGCACCTTC. Translating gives CASRRTGGNYGCTF.

This clonotype was detected only a few times. The chain recombines TRBV20-1 with TRBJ2-3, with D maybe TRBD1 (6 bases). The CDR3 loop spans 14 amino acids. Trimming cost V 6 bases and J 2 bases, with 15 bases left between them. CDR1 and CDR2 (germline): DFQATT, SNEGSKA (reference sequence). CDR3 DNA sequence: TGCAGTGCCAAGAGGGGGACCTACACAGATACGCAGTATTTT. Encoded protein: CSAKRGTYTDTQYF.

There are many counts of this clonotype. The chain is built from TRBV6-2 or TRBV6-3 and TRBJ1-2, with D hard to call. Germline lookup yields CDR1 MNHEY and CDR2 SVGEGT. V shed 6 bases and J shed 6 bases, with 14 bases lying between them. The CDR3 is 13 residues long. The CDR3 nucleotides are TGTGCCAGCAGACCAGGAGCGGGTGATGGCTACACCTTC. It yields the protein CASRPGAGDGYTF.

This clonotype has more than one count but fewer than ten. The rearrangement uses TRBV6-6 and TRBJ1-5, with 8 bases fitting TRBD1. Losses at the gene ends were 5 bases for V and 9 bases for J; bases not matched to a gene: 9. This CDR3 has 14 amino acids. CDR1 is MNHNY, CDR2 SVGAGI, per germline (reference sequence). CDR3 sequence reads: CASSGQGIDRPQHF. In nucleotides, the CDR3 is TGTGCCAGCAGTGGACAGGGAATCGACCGGCCCCAGCATTTT.

Turning to this clonotype: This may arise from a read error, as a much more abundant clone is one base away. The V and J genes are TRBV9 and TRBJ2-1; D not certain. The DNA end lines up better with TRBJ2-7; the J call may be wrong. The germline gives CDR1 SGDLS, CDR2 YYNGEE. The CDR3 spans 13 residues. CDR3 protein: CASSEWTNNEQYF. The DNA for the CDR3 is TGTGCCAGCAGCGAATGGACGAACAATGAGCAGTACTTC.

This clonotype was picked up a small number of times. The chain links TRBV27 to TRBJ1-6; D not resolved. The CDR3 runs 13 residues. Germline CDR1 and CDR2: MNHEY and SMNVEV (reference sequence). The V and J ends lost 7 bases and 7 bases respectively, with 11 bases between them. The CDR3 DNA reads as TGTGCCAGCACCGGTACGAGGAATTCACCCCTCCACTTT. It yields the protein CASTGTRNSPLHF.

This clonotype has ten or more counts. The chain employs TRBV6-2 or TRBV6-3 and TRBJ2-7, with TRBD1 as a possible D gene (5 bases). The germline V gene has CDR1 MNHEY and CDR2 SVGEGT. V was clipped by 5 bases and J by 3 bases, with 14 bases between them. This CDR3 is built from 14 residues. The CDR3 region has the DNA TGTGCCAGCAGTGCCCCCGACGGACACTACGAGCAGTACTTC. Translated: CASSAPDGHYEQYF.